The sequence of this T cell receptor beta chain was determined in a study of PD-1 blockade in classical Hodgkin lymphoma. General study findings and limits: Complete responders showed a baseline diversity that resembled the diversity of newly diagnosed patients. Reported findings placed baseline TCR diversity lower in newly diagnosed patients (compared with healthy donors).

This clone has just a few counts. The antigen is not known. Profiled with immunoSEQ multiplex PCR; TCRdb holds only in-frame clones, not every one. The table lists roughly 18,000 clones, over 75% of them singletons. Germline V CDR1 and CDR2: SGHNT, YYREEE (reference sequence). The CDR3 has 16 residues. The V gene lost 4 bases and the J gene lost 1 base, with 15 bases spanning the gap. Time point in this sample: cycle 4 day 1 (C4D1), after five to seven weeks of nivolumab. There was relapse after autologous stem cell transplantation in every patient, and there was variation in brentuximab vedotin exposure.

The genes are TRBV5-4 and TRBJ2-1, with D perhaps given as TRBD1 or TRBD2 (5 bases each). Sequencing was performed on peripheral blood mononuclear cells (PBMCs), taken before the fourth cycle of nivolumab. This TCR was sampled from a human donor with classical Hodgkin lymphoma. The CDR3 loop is CASSAGSGTSYNEQFF. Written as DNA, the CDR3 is TGTGCCAGCAGCGCAGGATCAGGGACGTCCTACAATGAGCAGTTCTTC.